This T cell receptor beta chain was recovered during a study of T cell repertoires in cytomegalovirus infection. Per the germline V gene, CDR1 is SEHNR and CDR2 is FQNEAQ (reference sequence). V shed 6 bases and J shed 9 bases, with 21 bases lying between them. CDR3 length: 15 residues. Concerning this clonotype: Its cognate antigen is unknown.

Using its own MiXCR run on the reads, TCRdb lists one record per CDR3 protein. Of approximately 770,000 distinct CDR3 sequences in the sample, under 35% were seen once. Study-level results: CMV-specific TCR beta clonotypes restricted by HLA-C were the ones dominating the ex vivo response. Adding up the frequency of public TCR beta families identified people who carried CMV plus the relevant HLA.

The specimen was cultured CD8+ T cells from PBMCs, collected from culture after CMV antigen stimulation. The genes are TRBV7-9 and TRBJ2-1, with D maybe TRBD2 (5 bases). The sequence derives from a human donor in good health (CMV status not recorded). Some clones in this sample may be carry-over from other donors' samples. The CDR3 coding sequence is TGTGCCAGCAGAAACCGGACTGCAGGACGGGCTGAGCAGTTCTTC. It specifies CASRNRTAGRAEQFF.